This is a list of T cell receptor beta chains from one sample in a study of Ad26.COV2.S vaccination and SARS-CoV-2 variants. The data were produced by immunoSEQ multiplex PCR, yet TCRdb's version contains in-frame clones alone and is incomplete. The profile shows some 390,000 clones, approximately 86% of them singletons. Source: peripheral blood, taken in a trial of Ad26.COV2.S vaccine versus placebo. These receptors were collected from a person aged 18 to 65 who received the Ad26.COV2.S COVID-19 vaccine or a placebo. Each CDR3 is given with its conserved first and last residue. Each record gives: V gene, D gene, J gene, clone size, CDR3 protein, CDR3 DNA. The D gene is left open where the match is weak. The listing skips clone size in some rows; elsewhere it reads once, few, many or a size class.

V gene: TRBV5-1; D gene: NA; J gene: TRBJ1-6; clone size: NA; CDR3 protein: CASSLTGSSYNSPLHF; CDR3 DNA: TGCGCCAGCAGCCTTACAGGGAGCTCCTATAATTCACCCCTCCACTTT
V gene: TRBV11-2; D gene: NA; J gene: TRBJ2-3; clone size: NA; CDR3 protein: CASSPQAGASTDTQYF; CDR3 DNA: TGTGCCAGCAGCCCACAGGCGGGGGCCAGCACAGATACGCAGTATTTT
V gene: TRBV11-2; D gene: NA; J gene: TRBJ2-3; clone size: NA; CDR3 protein: CASSLGDSPGTDTQYF; CDR3 DNA: TGTGCCAGCAGCTTAGGGGACTCTCCCGGCACAGATACGCAGTATTTT
V gene: TRBV19; D gene: NA; J gene: TRBJ1-1; clone size: NA; CDR3 protein: CASSIAENTEAFF; CDR3 DNA: TGTGCCAGTAGTATAGCGGAGAACACTGAAGCTTTCTTT
V gene: TRBV15; D gene: TRBD1; J gene: TRBJ1-6; clone size: NA; CDR3 protein: CATSRDPGQGPSPLHF; CDR3 DNA: TGTGCCACCAGCAGAGATCCGGGACAGGGACCCTCACCCCTCCACTTT
V gene: TRBV19; D gene: NA; J gene: TRBJ2-7; clone size: few; CDR3 protein: CASSLQVRERDEQYF; CDR3 DNA: TGTGCCAGTAGTTTACAGGTTCGGGAGCGCGACGAGCAGTACTTC
V gene: TRBV11-2; D gene: NA; J gene: TRBJ1-1; clone size: NA; CDR3 protein: CASSPSRGRNRTEAFF; CDR3 DNA: TGTGCCAGCAGCCCTAGCAGGGGAAGGAATAGGACTGAAGCTTTCTTT
V gene: TRBV5-1; D gene: NA; J gene: TRBJ2-5; clone size: once; CDR3 protein: CASSLPAGTETQYF; CDR3 DNA: TGCGCCAGCAGCTTGCCCGCGGGGACAGAGACCCAGTACTTC
V gene: TRBV19; D gene: TRBD1; J gene: TRBJ2-7; clone size: NA; CDR3 protein: CASSIDRGLIYEQYF; CDR3 DNA: TGTGCCAGTAGTATCGACAGGGGCCTTATCTACGAGCAGTACTTC
V gene: TRBV23-1; D gene: NA; J gene: TRBJ1-5; clone size: NA; CDR3 protein: CASSQGRINQPQHF; CDR3 DNA: TGCGCCAGCAGTCAAGGGAGAATCAATCAGCCCCAGCATTTT
V gene: TRBV4-1; D gene: NA; J gene: TRBJ2-7; clone size: NA; CDR3 protein: CASSQVGGEQYF; CDR3 DNA: TGCGCCAGCAGCCAAGTAGGGGGCGAGCAGTACTTC
V gene: TRBV19; D gene: NA; J gene: TRBJ1-2; clone size: NA; CDR3 protein: CASSIGRKTSYGYTF; CDR3 DNA: TGTGCCAGTAGTATTGGACGGAAAACGTCCTATGGCTACACCTTC
V gene: TRBV4-3; D gene: TRBD1; J gene: TRBJ1-5; clone size: NA; CDR3 protein: CASSQDLDRGQPQHF; CDR3 DNA: TGCGCCAGCAGCCAAGATTTAGACAGGGGCCAGCCCCAGCATTTT
V gene: TRBV7-9; D gene: NA; J gene: TRBJ2-7; clone size: NA; CDR3 protein: CASSPPSSQTQYF; CDR3 DNA: TGTGCCAGCAGCCCCCCTTCTTCGCAGACTCAGTACTTC
V gene: TRBV6-5; D gene: NA; J gene: TRBJ2-1; clone size: NA; CDR3 protein: CASSYSRGGRGDEQFF; CDR3 DNA: TGTGCCAGCAGTTACTCGAGAGGGGGACGCGGGGATGAGCAGTTCTTC
V gene: TRBV4-3; D gene: NA; J gene: TRBJ1-5; clone size: NA; CDR3 protein: CASSQDIGGVGNQPQHF; CDR3 DNA: TGCGCCAGCAGCCAAGATATCGGGGGAGTAGGCAATCAGCCCCAGCATTTT
V gene: TRBV19; D gene: NA; J gene: TRBJ2-3; clone size: NA; CDR3 protein: CASSTTGRTDTQYF; CDR3 DNA: TGTGCCAGTAGTACAACAGGCCGCACAGATACGCAGTATTTT
V gene: TRBV6-1; D gene: NA; J gene: TRBJ1-5; clone size: NA; CDR3 protein: CASSDGVPSNQPQHF; CDR3 DNA: TGTGCCAGCAGTGACGGAGTCCCTAGCAATCAGCCCCAGCATTTT
V gene: TRBV6-1; D gene: NA; J gene: TRBJ1-1; clone size: NA; CDR3 protein: CASSEVASTEAFF; CDR3 DNA: TGTGCCAGCAGTGAAGTGGCTAGTACTGAAGCTTTCTTT
V gene: TRBV10-1; D gene: NA; J gene: TRBJ2-2; clone size: once; CDR3 protein: CASRRDSFTGELFF; CDR3 DNA: TGCGCCAGCAGGAGGGACTCCTTCACCGGGGAGCTGTTTTTT
V gene: TRBV5-6; D gene: NA; J gene: TRBJ1-1; clone size: NA; CDR3 protein: CASSLGGPNLNTEAFF; CDR3 DNA: TGTGCCAGCAGCTTAGGGGGGCCGAACCTGAACACTGAAGCTTTCTTT
V gene: TRBV7-2; D gene: NA; J gene: TRBJ1-5; clone size: NA; CDR3 protein: CASSFTSGLLNQPQHF; CDR3 DNA: TGTGCCAGCAGCTTCACTTCGGGGCTCCTCAATCAGCCCCAGCATTTT